Listed below are T cell receptor beta chains from one sample, sequenced in a study of blood T cell repertoires in COVID-19. TCRdb's table, derived via immunoSEQ multiplex PCR, lists solely in-frame clones and lacks some. The sample consists of around 250,000 clones, 75% to 90% of them appearing once. Sequencing was carried out using PBMCs or T cells enriched from blood (not recorded which). These receptors were taken from a woman in her 30s with acute COVID-19. Each CDR3 is given with its conserved first and last residue. The D gene is left open where the match is weak. A row's size may be missing; if present it is once, few, many or a size class.

CDR3: CASSPQGQGHEKLFF
DNA: TGTGCCAGCAGTCCCCAGGGACAGGGCCATGAAAAACTGTTTTTT
J: TRBJ1-4
V: TRBV28
D: TRBD1
size: .

CDR3: CATSSPGTSGEEQYF
DNA: TGTGCCACCAGCAGCCCAGGGACTAGCGGGGAGGAGCAGTACTTC
J: TRBJ2-7
V: TRBV15
D: TRBD2
size: .

CDR3: CASRQALVLREKLFF
DNA: TGTGCCAGCAGACAGGCCTTAGTATTGCGTGAAAAACTGTTTTTT
J: TRBJ1-4
V: TRBV28
D: .
size: .

CDR3: CASSGGAGNTPPRETQYF
DNA: TGTGCCAGCAGTGGGGGGGCAGGGAACACCCCCCCCCGAGAGACCCAGTACTTC
J: TRBJ2-5
V: TRBV28
D: .
size: few

CDR3: CASSLVGAGNTDTQYF
DNA: TGCGCCAGCAGCTTGGTTGGCGCGGGGAACACAGATACGCAGTATTTT
J: TRBJ2-3
V: TRBV5-1
D: .
size: .

CDR3: CATAGGNTEAFF
DNA: TGTGCCACGGCGGGTGGGAACACTGAAGCTTTCTTT
J: TRBJ1-1
V: TRBV3-1/TRBV3-2
D: .
size: .

CDR3: CASSLGGGGTQAFF
DNA: TGTGCCAGCAGCTTGGGGGGAGGCGGGACTCAAGCTTTCTTT
J: TRBJ1-1
V: TRBV7-9
D: .
size: .

CDR3: CASSPRDREETQYF
DNA: TGTGCCAGCAGCCCCCGGGACAGAGAAGAGACCCAGTACTTC
J: TRBJ2-5
V: TRBV3-1/TRBV3-2
D: TRBD1
size: .

CDR3: CASSERQDYEQFF
DNA: TGTGCCAGCAGCGAAAGACAGGACTATGAGCAGTTCTTC
J: TRBJ2-1
V: TRBV11-3
D: .
size: .

CDR3: CPGRGNTIYF
DNA: TGTCCCGGGAGAGGAAACACCATATATTTT
J: TRBJ1-3
V: TRBV3-1/TRBV3-2
D: .
size: .

CDR3: CASTPWDKNILNYGYTF
DNA: TGTGCCAGCACCCCCTGGGACAAAAACATCCTCAACTATGGCTACACCTTC
J: TRBJ1-2
V: TRBV7-8
D: .
size: .

CDR3: CASSFATGSSGNTIYF
DNA: TGTGCCAGCAGTTTCGCGACAGGGAGCTCTGGAAACACCATATATTTT
J: TRBJ1-3
V: TRBV6-5
D: TRBD1
size: .

CDR3: CASRPGQGEVMAFF
DNA: TGTGCCAGCAGACCGGGACAGGGTGAAGTAATGGCTTTCTTT
J: TRBJ1-1
V: TRBV6-5
D: TRBD1
size: once

CDR3: CASSALSFSYEQYF
DNA: TGTGCCAGCTCAGCCCTATCATTCTCCTACGAGCAGTACTTC
J: TRBJ2-7
V: TRBV18
D: .
size: .

CDR3: CAISRTSGGYNEQFF
DNA: TGTGCCATCTCCAGGACTAGCGGGGGTTACAATGAGCAGTTCTTC
J: TRBJ2-1
V: TRBV5-4
D: TRBD2
size: .

CDR3: CASSPNIAGLAKNIQYF
DNA: TGTGCCAGTAGTCCCAACATAGCGGGACTAGCCAAAAACATTCAGTACTTC
J: TRBJ2-4
V: TRBV19
D: TRBD2
size: .

CDR3: CASSVSGVEQYF
DNA: TGTGCCAGCAGCGTCTCCGGGGTCGAGCAGTACTTC
J: TRBJ2-7
V: TRBV9
D: .
size: .

CDR3: CASSLIRDSKFTDTQYF
DNA: TGTGCCAGCAGTCTGATACGGGACAGCAAGTTCACAGATACGCAGTATTTT
J: TRBJ2-3
V: TRBV28
D: TRBD1
size: .

CDR3: CASSQDVPPGGTEAFF
DNA: TGCGCCAGCAGCCAAGATGTCCCCCCTGGAGGTACTGAAGCTTTCTTT
J: TRBJ1-1
V: TRBV4-3
D: .
size: .

CDR3: CASSFSAGVLAGELFF
DNA: TGTGCCAGCAGTTTTTCGGCGGGAGTCTTAGCCGGGGAGCTGTTTTTT
J: TRBJ2-2
V: TRBV27
D: TRBD2
size: .

CDR3: CASREDRGYEQYF
DNA: TGTGCCAGCAGAGAGGACAGGGGCTACGAGCAGTACTTC
J: TRBJ2-7
V: TRBV2
D: TRBD1
size: .

CDR3: CASTGQSNTEAFF
DNA: TGTGCCAGCACCGGACAGTCGAACACTGAAGCTTTCTTT
J: TRBJ1-1
V: TRBV2
D: .
size: .

CDR3: CASTEGDRVVAGELFF
DNA: TGCGCCAGCACCGAGGGGGACAGGGTGGTAGCCGGGGAGCTGTTTTTT
J: TRBJ2-2
V: TRBV10-2
D: TRBD1
size: .

CDR3: CASTPVGYRGEDEQYF
DNA: TGTGCCAGCACCCCCGTGGGGTATCGTGGGGAGGACGAGCAGTACTTC
J: TRBJ2-7
V: TRBV28
D: .
size: .

CDR3: CASSLPYGDRTYF
DNA: TGTGCCAGCAGCTTACCCTACGGGGACAGGACGTACTTC
J: TRBJ2-5
V: TRBV7-9
D: TRBD1
size: .

CDR3: CATSDLGSANTGELFF
DNA: TGTGCCACCAGTGATTTAGGCAGCGCGAACACCGGGGAGCTGTTTTTT
J: TRBJ2-2
V: TRBV24-1
D: .
size: .

CDR3: CASSYLQGYSYEQYF
DNA: TGTGCCAGCAGTTACCTCCAGGGATACTCCTACGAGCAGTACTTC
J: TRBJ2-7
V: TRBV6-2/TRBV6-3
D: .
size: .

CDR3: CASSTSGSYNEQFF
DNA: TGCGCCAGCAGCACTAGCGGCTCCTACAATGAGCAGTTCTTC
J: TRBJ2-1
V: TRBV5-1
D: TRBD2
size: .

CDR3: CASSPETSDGTDTQYF
DNA: TGTGCCAGCAGCCCAGAGACTAGCGACGGCACAGATACGCAGTATTTT
J: TRBJ2-3
V: TRBV7-2
D: TRBD2
size: .

CDR3: CASSMVLQGSNQPQHF
DNA: TGTGCCAGTAGTATGGTGTTACAGGGTAGCAATCAGCCCCAGCATTTT
J: TRBJ1-5
V: TRBV19
D: .
size: .

CDR3: CASSLGRGTEAFF
DNA: TGCGCCAGCAGCTTGGGCAGGGGGACTGAAGCTTTCTTT
J: TRBJ1-1
V: TRBV5-1
D: TRBD1
size: .

CDR3: CASSYGGASNQPQHF
DNA: TGTGCCAGCAGTTACGGGGGGGCTAGCAATCAGCCCCAGCATTTT
J: TRBJ1-5
V: TRBV6-2/TRBV6-3
D: .
size: .

CDR3: CASSQAGAQFF
DNA: TGTGCCAGCAGCCAAGCGGGAGCCCAGTTCTTC
J: TRBJ2-1
V: TRBV3-1/TRBV3-2
D: .
size: few

CDR3: CASSSGTGTYNSPLHF
DNA: TGTGCCAGCAGTTCCGGGACAGGGACTTATAATTCACCCCTCCACTTT
J: TRBJ1-6
V: TRBV28
D: TRBD1
size: .

CDR3: CAWNPGQSTTNEKLFF
DNA: TGTGCCTGGAATCCGGGACAGTCTACAACTAATGAAAAACTGTTTTTT
J: TRBJ1-4
V: TRBV30
D: TRBD1
size: .

CDR3: CASSQTGTGDEKLFF
DNA: TGCGCCAGCAGCCAAACCGGGACAGGGGACGAAAAACTGTTTTTT
J: TRBJ1-4
V: TRBV4-1
D: TRBD1
size: .

CDR3: CASSLKGSGNTIYF
DNA: TGTGCCAGCAGCTTAAAGGGGTCTGGAAACACCATATATTTT
J: TRBJ1-3
V: TRBV7-3
D: .
size: .

CDR3: CASSPAGVASSGNTIYF
DNA: TGTGCCAGCAGTCCCGCGGGGGTCGCCAGCTCTGGAAACACCATATATTTT
J: TRBJ1-3
V: TRBV28
D: .
size: .

CDR3: CASSQVDRGSYEQYF
DNA: TGCGCCAGCAGCCAAGTGGACAGAGGTTCCTACGAGCAGTACTTC
J: TRBJ2-7
V: TRBV4-1
D: .
size: few

CDR3: CATSSGGNEQFF
DNA: TGTGCCACCAGCAGCGGCGGGAATGAGCAGTTCTTC
J: TRBJ2-1
V: TRBV15
D: .
size: .

CDR3: CASMGTGLDTQYF
DNA: TGTGCCAGCATGGGGACAGGGTTAGATACGCAGTATTTT
J: TRBJ2-3
V: TRBV5-4
D: TRBD1
size: .

CDR3: CAISETGRERLGTDTQYF
DNA: TGTGCCATCAGTGAGACCGGGAGGGAGCGCCTCGGCACAGATACGCAGTATTTT
J: TRBJ2-3
V: TRBV10-3
D: TRBD2
size: .

CDR3: CASSAGQPNQPQHF
DNA: TGTGCCAGCAGCGCCGGACAGCCAAATCAGCCCCAGCATTTT
J: TRBJ1-5
V: TRBV7-2
D: .
size: .

CDR3: CASSISSELSSGNTIYF
DNA: TGTGCCAGTAGTATATCCTCAGAATTAAGCTCTGGAAACACCATATATTTT
J: TRBJ1-3
V: TRBV19
D: .
size: .

CDR3: CASSLGQSNTEAFF
DNA: TGTGCCAGCAGCTTAGGACAGTCCAACACTGAAGCTTTCTTT
J: TRBJ1-1
V: TRBV7-9
D: .
size: few

CDR3: CSASSGQGTGELFF
DNA: TGCAGTGCTAGTTCGGGACAGGGGACCGGGGAGCTGTTTTTT
J: TRBJ2-2
V: TRBV20-1
D: TRBD1
size: once

CDR3: CASKDRGDIQYF
DNA: TGTGCCAGTAAGGACAGGGGTGACATTCAGTACTTC
J: TRBJ2-4
V: TRBV5-6
D: TRBD1
size: .

CDR3: CASSPRTSGRDTDTQYF
DNA: TGTGCCAGTAGTCCGAGGACTAGCGGGAGGGACACAGATACGCAGTATTTT
J: TRBJ2-3
V: TRBV19
D: TRBD2
size: .

CDR3: CASSLEAHSYEQYF
DNA: TGCGCCAGCAGCTTGGAAGCGCACTCCTACGAGCAGTACTTC
J: TRBJ2-7
V: TRBV5-1
D: .
size: .

CDR3: CASSQGGGRSYEQYF
DNA: TGCGCCAGCAGCCAAGGGGGGGGCAGGTCCTACGAGCAGTACTTC
J: TRBJ2-7
V: TRBV4-1
D: .
size: .

CDR3: CASKTSGLFYEQYF
DNA: TGTGCCAGCAAAACATCGGGACTCTTCTACGAGCAGTACTTC
J: TRBJ2-7
V: TRBV28
D: .
size: .

CDR3: CASSLEDRDNYGYTF
DNA: TGTGCCAGCAGTTTAGAGGACAGGGATAACTATGGCTACACCTTC
J: TRBJ1-2
V: TRBV28
D: TRBD1
size: .

CDR3: CAWTNSYSYEQYF
DNA: TGTGCCTGGACAAACAGCTACTCCTACGAGCAGTACTTC
J: TRBJ2-7
V: TRBV30
D: .
size: .

CDR3: CASSLLAGVYEQYF
DNA: TGTGCCAGCAGTCTTCTAGCGGGAGTCTACGAGCAGTACTTC
J: TRBJ2-7
V: TRBV6-2/TRBV6-3
D: TRBD2
size: .

CDR3: CASSLAAGGPYEQYF
DNA: TGTGCCAGCAGCTTAGCTGCGGGCGGGCCCTACGAGCAGTACTTC
J: TRBJ2-7
V: TRBV7-8
D: .
size: .

CDR3: CASSIVGFNGELFF
DNA: TGTGCCAGTAGTATCGTCGGGTTTAACGGGGAGCTGTTTTTT
J: TRBJ2-2
V: TRBV19
D: .
size: .

CDR3: CASSDSFDSPSYNEQFF
DNA: TGTGCCAGCAGTGACTCTTTCGACAGTCCCTCCTACAATGAGCAGTTCTTC
J: TRBJ2-1
V: TRBV6-4
D: .
size: .

CDR3: CASSPVQNGYTF
DNA: TGTGCCAGTAGCCCCGTGCAGAATGGCTACACCTTC
J: TRBJ1-2
V: TRBV19
D: .
size: .

CDR3: CASSWEGLYEQYF
DNA: TGTGCCAGCTCCTGGGAGGGCCTATACGAGCAGTACTTC
J: TRBJ2-7
V: TRBV21-1
D: .
size: once